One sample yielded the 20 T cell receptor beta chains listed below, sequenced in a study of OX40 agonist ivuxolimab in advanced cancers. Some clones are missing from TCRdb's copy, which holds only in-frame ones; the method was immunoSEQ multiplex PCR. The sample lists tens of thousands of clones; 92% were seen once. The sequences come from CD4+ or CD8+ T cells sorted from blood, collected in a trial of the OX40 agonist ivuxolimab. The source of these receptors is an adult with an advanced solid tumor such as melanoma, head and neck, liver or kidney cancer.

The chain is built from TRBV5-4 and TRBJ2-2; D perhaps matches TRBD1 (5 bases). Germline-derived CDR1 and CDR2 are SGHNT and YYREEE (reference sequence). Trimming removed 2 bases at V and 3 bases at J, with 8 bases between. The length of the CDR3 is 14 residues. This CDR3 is CASSFEQDTGELFF. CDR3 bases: TGTGCCAGCAGCTTTGAACAGGACACCGGGGAGCTGTTTTTT. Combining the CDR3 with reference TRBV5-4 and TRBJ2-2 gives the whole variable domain ETGVTQSPTHLIKTRGQQVTLRCSSQSGHNTVSWYQQALGQGPQFIFQYYREEENGRGNFPPRFSGLQFPNYSSELNVNALELDDSALYLCASSFEQDTGELFFGEGSRLTVL.

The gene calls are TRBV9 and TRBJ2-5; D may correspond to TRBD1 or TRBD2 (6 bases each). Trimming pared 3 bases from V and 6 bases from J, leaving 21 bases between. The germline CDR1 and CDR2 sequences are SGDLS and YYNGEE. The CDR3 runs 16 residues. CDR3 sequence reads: CASSDGSGAHKKTQYF. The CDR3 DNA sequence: TGTGCCAGCAGCGATGGGTCGGGGGCGCATAAAAAGACCCAGTACTTC.

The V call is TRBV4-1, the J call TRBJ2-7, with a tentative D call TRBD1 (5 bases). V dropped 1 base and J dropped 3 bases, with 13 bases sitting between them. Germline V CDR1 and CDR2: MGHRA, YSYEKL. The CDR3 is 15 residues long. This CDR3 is CASSQVLTRDYEQYF. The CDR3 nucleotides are TGCGCCAGCAGCCAAGTACTGACCAGGGACTACGAGCAGTACTTC.

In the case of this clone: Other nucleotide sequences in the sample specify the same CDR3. The CDR3 DNA follows: TGTGCCAGCAGCTTGGCTGGGGACTACGAGCAGTACTTC. The encoded protein is CASSLAGDYEQYF. V usage is TRBV7-9 and J usage is TRBJ2-7, with D uncertain. Between the trimmed V and J ends, which lost 3 bases and 3 bases, there was a span of 9 bases. Germline CDR1 and CDR2: SEHNR and FQNEAQ (reference sequence). This CDR3 has 13 residues.

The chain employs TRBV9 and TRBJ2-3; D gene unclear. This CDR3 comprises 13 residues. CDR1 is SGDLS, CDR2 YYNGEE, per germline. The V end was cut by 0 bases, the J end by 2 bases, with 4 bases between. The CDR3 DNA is TGTGCCAGCAGCGTAGGACTCACAGATACGCAGTATTTT. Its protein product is CASSVGLTDTQYF.

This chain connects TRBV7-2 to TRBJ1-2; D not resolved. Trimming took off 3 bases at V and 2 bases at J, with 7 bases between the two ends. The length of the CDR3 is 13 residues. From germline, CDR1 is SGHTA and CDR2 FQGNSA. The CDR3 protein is CASSLGGNYGYTF. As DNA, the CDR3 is TGTGCCAGCAGCTTGGGTGGAAACTATGGCTACACCTTC.

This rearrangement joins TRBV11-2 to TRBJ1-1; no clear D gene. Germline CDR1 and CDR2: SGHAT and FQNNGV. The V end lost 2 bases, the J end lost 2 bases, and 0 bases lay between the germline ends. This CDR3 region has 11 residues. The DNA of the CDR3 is TGTGCCAGCAGCTTAAACACTGAAGCTTTCTTT. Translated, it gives CASSLNTEAFF.

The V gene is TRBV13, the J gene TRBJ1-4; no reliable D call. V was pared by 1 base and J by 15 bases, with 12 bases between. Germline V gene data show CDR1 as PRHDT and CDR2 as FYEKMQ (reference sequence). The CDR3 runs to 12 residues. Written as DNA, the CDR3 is TGTGCCAGCAGCTTAGATCGGCGCCTCTTGTTTTTT. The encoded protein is CASSLDRRLLFF.

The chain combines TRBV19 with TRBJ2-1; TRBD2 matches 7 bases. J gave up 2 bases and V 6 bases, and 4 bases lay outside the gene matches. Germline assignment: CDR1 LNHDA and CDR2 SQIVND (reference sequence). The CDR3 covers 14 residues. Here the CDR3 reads CASSQAGPYNEQFF. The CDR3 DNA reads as TGTGCCAGTAGCCAAGCGGGGCCCTACAATGAGCAGTTCTTC. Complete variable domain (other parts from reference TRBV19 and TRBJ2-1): DGGITQSPKYLFRKEGQNVTLSCEQNLNHDAMYWYRQDPGQGLRLIYYSQIVNDFQKGDIAEGYSVSREKKESFPLTVTSAQKNPTAFYLCASSQAGPYNEQFFGPGTRLTVL.

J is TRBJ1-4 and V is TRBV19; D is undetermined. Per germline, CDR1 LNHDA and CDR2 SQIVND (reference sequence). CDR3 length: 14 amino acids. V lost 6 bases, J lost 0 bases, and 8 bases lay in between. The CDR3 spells CASSPMTTNEKLFF. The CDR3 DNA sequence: TGTGCCAGTAGCCCCATGACAACTAATGAAAAACTGTTTTTT.

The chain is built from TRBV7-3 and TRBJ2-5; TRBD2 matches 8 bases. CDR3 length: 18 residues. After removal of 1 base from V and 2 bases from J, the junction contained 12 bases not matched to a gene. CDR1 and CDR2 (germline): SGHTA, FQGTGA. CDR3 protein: CASSLSGGTRREQETQYF. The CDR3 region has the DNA TGTGCCAGCAGCTTAAGCGGGGGGACAAGACGAGAGCAAGAGACCCAGTACTTC.

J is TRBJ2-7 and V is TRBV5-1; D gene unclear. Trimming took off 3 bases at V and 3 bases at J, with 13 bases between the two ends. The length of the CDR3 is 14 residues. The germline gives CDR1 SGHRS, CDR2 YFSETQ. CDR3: CASSSAYLNYEQYF. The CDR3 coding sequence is TGCGCCAGCAGCTCAGCCTACCTGAACTACGAGCAGTACTTC.

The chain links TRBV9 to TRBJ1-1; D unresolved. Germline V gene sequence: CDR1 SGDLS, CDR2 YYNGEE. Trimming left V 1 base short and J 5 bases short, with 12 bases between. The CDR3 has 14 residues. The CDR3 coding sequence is TGTGCCAGCAGCGTAACCCCAGGTGGGACTGAAGCTTTCTTT. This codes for CASSVTPGGTEAFF.

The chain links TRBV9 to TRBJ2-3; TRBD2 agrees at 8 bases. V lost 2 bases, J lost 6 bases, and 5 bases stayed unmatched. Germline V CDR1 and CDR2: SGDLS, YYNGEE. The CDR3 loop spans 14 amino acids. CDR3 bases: TGTGCCAGCAGCGTCAGCGGGGGACTCGATACGCAGTATTTT. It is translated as CASSVSGGLDTQYF.

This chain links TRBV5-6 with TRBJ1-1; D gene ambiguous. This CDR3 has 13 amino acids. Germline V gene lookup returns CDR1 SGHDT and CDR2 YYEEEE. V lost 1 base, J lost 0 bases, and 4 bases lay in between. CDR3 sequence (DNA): TGTGCCAGCAGCTTGTTCCTGAACACTGAAGCTTTCTTT. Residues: CASSLFLNTEAFF.

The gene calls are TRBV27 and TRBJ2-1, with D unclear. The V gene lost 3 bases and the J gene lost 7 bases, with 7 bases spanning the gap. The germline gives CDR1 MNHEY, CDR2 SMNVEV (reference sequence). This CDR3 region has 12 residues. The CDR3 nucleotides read TGTGCCAGCAGTTTTGGTATAAATGAGCAGTTCTTC. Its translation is CASSFGINEQFF.

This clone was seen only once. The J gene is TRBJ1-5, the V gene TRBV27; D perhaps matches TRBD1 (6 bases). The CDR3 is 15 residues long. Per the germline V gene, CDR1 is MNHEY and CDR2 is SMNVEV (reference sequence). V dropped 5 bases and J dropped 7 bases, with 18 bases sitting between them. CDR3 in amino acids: CASSHGAGAKQPQHF. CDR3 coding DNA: TGTGCCAGCAGTCATGGCGCAGGGGCGAAACAGCCCCAGCATTTT.

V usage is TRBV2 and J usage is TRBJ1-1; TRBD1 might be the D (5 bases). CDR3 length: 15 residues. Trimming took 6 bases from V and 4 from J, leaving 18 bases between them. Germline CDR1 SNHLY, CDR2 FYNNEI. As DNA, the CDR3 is TGTGCCAGCAGAGAGGAGGGAAAGGGGTTCACTGAAGCTTTCTTT. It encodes CASREEGKGFTEAFF.

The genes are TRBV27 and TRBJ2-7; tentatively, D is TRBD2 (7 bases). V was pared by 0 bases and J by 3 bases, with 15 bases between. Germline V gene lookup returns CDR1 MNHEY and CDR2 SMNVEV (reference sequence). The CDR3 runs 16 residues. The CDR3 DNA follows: TGTGCCAGCAGTTTATCCATAGGGGGGGGCTTCTACGAGCAGTACTTC. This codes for CASSLSIGGGFYEQYF.

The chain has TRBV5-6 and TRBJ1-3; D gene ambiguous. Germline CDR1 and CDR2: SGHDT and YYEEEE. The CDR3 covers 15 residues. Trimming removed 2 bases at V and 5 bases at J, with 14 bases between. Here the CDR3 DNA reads TGTGCCAGCAGCTTATTGACGGGCGGGAGAAACACCATATATTTT. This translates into CASSLLTGGRNTIYF.